The subject of this entry is one TCR beta chain. The antigen remains undetermined. The data belong to a study of cytomegalovirus exposure and HLA in healthy donors. About the research overall: According to later analysis, the same platform produced the 110 or so validation and some 680 first-cohort repertoires.

The germline V and J ends were trimmed by 2 bases and 2 bases, with 6 bases remaining between them. The germline V gene has CDR1 MNHNS and CDR2 SASEGT. The CDR3 totals 13 residues. Study findings and constraints: Subsequent analysis found a tendency for first-cohort TCR clusters to co-occur within the 90 to 150 validation repertoires. Most TCR sequences proved rare, with some public TCRs found in many donors.

The assay was immunoSEQ multiplex PCR, and TCRdb's table has in-frame clones only and misses some. The sample contains roughly 100,000 clones, more than 85% of which appear only once. The sequenced sample consisted of PBMCs. This receptor was identified in a young woman in good health and CMV-seropositive. The chain employs TRBV6-1 and TRBJ1-1, with D unclear. The CDR3 region has the DNA TGTGCCAGCAGTGAACGGGAAAACACTGAAGCTTTCTTT. As protein: CASSERENTEAFF.